The 28 T cell receptor beta chains below come from one sample, sequenced in a study of shared clonotypes between healthy human individuals. Here immunoSEQ multiplex PCR was the method, and the copy in TCRdb shows in-frame clones only, minus some. The table shows millions of clones, with just over 90% occurring only once. Specimen: naive CD4+ T cells sorted from blood. Regarding subset: CD45RA+ positively selected. The receptors shown here come from a man between 18 and 29 years old in good health.

This chain joins TRBV5-1 and TRBJ1-4; D is possibly TRBD1 (5 bases). This CDR3 is built from 14 residues. Between the trimmed V and J ends, which lost 2 bases and 4 bases, there was a span of 9 bases. Germline lookup yields CDR1 SGHRS and CDR2 YFSETQ. Here the CDR3 DNA reads TGCGCCAGCAGCTTCAGGGAAGTTAATGAAAAACTGTTTTTT. Residues: CASSFREVNEKLFF.

The rearrangement joins TRBV29-1 to TRBJ2-3, with 7 bases aligning to TRBD1. Germline V lookup: CDR1 SQVTM, CDR2 ANQGSEA. Trimming removed 7 bases from V and 2 bases from J; junction bases left unmatched: 9. The CDR3 is 14 amino acids. CDR3 coding DNA: TGCAGCGCAGAGGACAGGACCCACACAGATACGCAGTATTTT. Its translation is CSAEDRTHTDTQYF.

The chain carries TRBV6-5 and TRBJ1-5; D gene unclear. The CDR3 is 13 amino acids. Germline V lookup: CDR1 MNHEY, CDR2 SVGAGI. The V and J ends lost 5 bases and 5 bases respectively, with 10 bases between them. Here the CDR3 reads CASSATTYQPQHF. Here the CDR3 DNA reads TGTGCCAGCAGTGCCACGACTTATCAGCCCCAGCATTTT.

The gene calls are TRBV28 and TRBJ1-6; D is possibly TRBD1 (5 bases). Deletions cut 2 bases from V and 3 bases from J, with 8 bases between. CDR3 length: 15 amino acids. Per the germline V gene, CDR1 is MDHEN and CDR2 is SYDVKM. For the CDR3, the DNA is TGTGCCAGCAGTTTACGACAGAGCTATAATTCACCCCTCCACTTT. This codes for CASSLRQSYNSPLHF.

The chain has TRBV29-1 and TRBJ1-1; D remains ambiguous. From germline, CDR1 is SQVTM and CDR2 ANQGSEA. The CDR3 loop spans 12 amino acids. V lost 2 bases to trimming and J lost 6 bases, with 10 bases between them. CDR3 residues: CSVESGKSEAFF. The DNA of the CDR3 is TGCAGCGTTGAATCTGGGAAGTCTGAAGCTTTCTTT.

Comment on this clone: Other DNA sequences of this sample code for an identical CDR3. This sequence joins TRBV9 and TRBJ1-1, with TRBD1 as a possible D gene (5 bases). Looked up from germline, CDR1 is SGDLS and CDR2 is YYNGEE. V lost 3 bases to trimming and J lost 1 base, with 10 bases between them. The CDR3 consists of 14 residues. The CDR3 region is CASSGGTANTEAFF. The CDR3 nucleotides read TGTGCCAGCAGCGGAGGGACGGCGAACACTGAAGCTTTCTTT.

The rearrangement joins TRBV27 to TRBJ1-2; D gene ambiguous. Trimming took off 5 bases at V and 1 base at J, with 23 bases between the two ends. Germline-derived CDR1 and CDR2 are MNHEY and SMNVEV (reference sequence). The CDR3 is 18 amino acids. This CDR3 reads CASSPYSVDTTINYGYTF. Here the CDR3 DNA reads TGTGCCAGCAGTCCGTATTCAGTAGACACTACGATTAACTATGGCTACACCTTC.

This chain connects TRBV4-1 to TRBJ1-4; unclear D gene. V shed 1 base and J shed 7 bases, with 13 bases lying between them. The CDR3 is made up of 15 amino acids. Per germline, CDR1 MGHRA and CDR2 YSYEKL. CDR3 coding DNA: TGCGCCAGCAGCCAAGGTAGCCCGGGGAGTGAAAAACTGTTTTTT. The encoded protein is CASSQGSPGSEKLFF.

As for this clone: Other DNA sequences in the same sample also yield this CDR3. The chain is built from TRBV27 and TRBJ2-6; no clear D gene. Deletions cut 0 bases from V and 4 bases from J, with 1 base between. The germline gives CDR1 MNHEY, CDR2 SMNVEV (reference sequence). The CDR3 covers 13 residues. In DNA, the CDR3 is TGTGCCAGCAGTTTATCCGGGGCCAACGTCCTGACTTTC. Residues: CASSLSGANVLTF.

The chain carries TRBV7-6 and TRBJ2-7; the D gene is possibly TRBD2 (5 bases). CDR1 and CDR2 (germline): SGHVS, FNYEAQ. This CDR3 contains 12 residues. V lost 7 bases and J lost 5, with 12 bases in between. CDR3 loop: CASTPPGNEQYF. The CDR3, as DNA: TGTGCCAGCACCCCCCCCGGGAACGAGCAGTACTTC.

In regard to this clone: The sample contains more than one DNA sequence encoding this CDR3. In DNA, the CDR3 is TGCGCCAGCAGCTCGGACCCGAGCTCCTACAATGAGCAGTTCTTC. The encoded protein is CASSSDPSSYNEQFF. The rearrangement links TRBV5-1 to TRBJ2-1; D is unclear. V lost 3 bases, J lost 0 bases, and 10 bases lay in between. The CDR3 has 15 amino acids. Germline CDR1 SGHRS, CDR2 YFSETQ.

J is TRBJ2-3 and V is TRBV28, with TRBD1 matching over 7 bases. The V segment lost 0 bases and the J segment 0 bases; nucleotides outside the gene matches: 3. CDR3 length equals 16 residues. Germline loops: CDR1 MDHEN, CDR2 SYDVKM. CDR3 DNA: TGTGCCAGCAGTTTATGGGGACAGACTAGCACAGATACGCAGTATTTT. It yields the protein CASSLWGQTSTDTQYF.

The chain recombines TRBV7-3 with TRBJ2-1; weak D call: TRBD2 (6 bases). There are 15 residues in the CDR3. The V gene's germline CDR1 is SGHTA and CDR2 FQGTGA. Trimming took 5 bases from V and 2 from J, leaving 13 bases between them. The CDR3 loop is CASSGGMAPYNEQFF. The CDR3 nucleotides are TGTGCCAGCAGCGGGGGGATGGCCCCCTACAATGAGCAGTTCTTC.

The V gene is TRBV5-1, the J gene TRBJ2-1; 8 nucleotides line up with TRBD2. This CDR3 comprises 15 residues. Unmatched junction bases numbered 5, after V lost 4 bases and J lost 2 bases. CDR1 is SGHRS and CDR2 is YFSETQ in the germline V gene. In DNA, the CDR3 is TGCGCCAGCAGCCAAGCGGGGGCTCCCTACAATGAGCAGTTCTTC. The encoded protein is CASSQAGAPYNEQFF.

The V gene is TRBV9, the J gene TRBJ1-1; D uncertain. The V gene's germline CDR1 is SGDLS and CDR2 YYNGEE. The CDR3 sequence is 13 residues long. V dropped 0 bases and J dropped 8 bases, with 11 bases sitting between them. CDR3 region: CASSVGGTGEAFF. CDR3 bases: TGTGCCAGCAGCGTAGGAGGAACGGGAGAAGCTTTCTTT. The full variable domain, in which reference TRBV9 and TRBJ1-1 provide the parts outside the CDR3, is DSGVTQTPKHLITATGQRVTLRCSPRSGDLSVYWYQQSLDQGLQFLIQYYNGEERAKGNILERFSAQQFPDLHSELNLSSLELGDSALYFCASSVGGTGEAFFGQGTRLTVV.

This chain links TRBV2 with TRBJ1-1; D remains ambiguous. V shed 7 bases and J shed 4 bases, with 19 bases lying between them. The CDR3 is 15 residues long. Germline values: CDR1 SNHLY, CDR2 FYNNEI. The CDR3 sequence: CASTPFGSGSTEAFF. The DNA of the CDR3 is TGTGCCAGCACCCCCTTTGGGTCGGGTAGCACTGAAGCTTTCTTT.

This chain connects TRBV5-6 to TRBJ1-3, with no clear D. The V gene lost 6 bases and the J gene lost 0 bases, with 7 bases spanning the gap. In germline, CDR1 is SGHDT, CDR2 YYEEEE. The CDR3 has 13 residues. The CDR3 sequence: CASTLDSGNTIYF. CDR3 DNA: TGTGCCAGCACCCTTGACTCTGGAAACACCATATATTTT.

The chain carries TRBV9 and TRBJ2-5; 8 nucleotides align to TRBD2. Germline lookup yields CDR1 SGDLS and CDR2 YYNGEE. The J segment lost 5 bases and the V segment lost 3 bases, leaving 9 bases of the junction unmatched. This CDR3 spans 15 amino acids. CDR3 coding DNA: TGTGCCAGCAGCGGTGGCGGGGGGCCATTCGAGACCCAGTACTTC. Translated: CASSGGGGPFETQYF.

This chain connects TRBV7-2 to TRBJ1-1; D unresolved. Germline V gene sequence: CDR1 SGHTA, CDR2 FQGNSA. CDR3 size: 13 residues. The V end was cut by 5 bases, the J end by 1 base, with 8 bases between. This CDR3 is CASSTMGNTEAFF. The CDR3 coding sequence is TGTGCCAGCAGCACCATGGGGAACACTGAAGCTTTCTTT.

This clone has a single count. This chain uses TRBV5-1 with TRBJ1-1, with D unclear. CDR1 is SGHRS, CDR2 YFSETQ, per germline. The CDR3 runs to 14 residues. The V and J ends lost 5 bases and 1 base respectively, with 12 bases between them. This CDR3 reads CASSLPGGNTEAFF. CDR3 DNA: TGCGCCAGCAGTCTACCAGGCGGGAACACTGAAGCTTTCTTT.

This chain connects TRBV6-5 to TRBJ1-6; TRBD1 agrees at 7 bases. The CDR3 consists of 14 residues. The trim removed 6 bases at V and 6 bases at J, leaving 5 bases unmatched. Germline V gene data show CDR1 as MNHEY and CDR2 as SVGAGI. The CDR3 sequence is CASSRTGGNSPLHF. The CDR3 DNA reads as TGTGCCAGCAGCCGGACAGGCGGTAATTCACCCCTCCACTTT.

Of note for this clone: Other DNA sequences of this sample code for an identical CDR3. This chain joins TRBV6-5 and TRBJ2-5; D is ambiguous. Germline CDR1 is MNHEY and CDR2 is SVGAGI. CDR3 size: 12 residues. The V and J ends lost 5 bases and 5 bases respectively, with 9 bases between them. The CDR3 nucleotides are TGTGCCAGCAGTCCCGCTCGGGAGACCCAGTACTTC. The encoded protein is CASSPARETQYF.

The chain recombines TRBV5-1 with TRBJ1-4; maybe TRBD1 (6 bases). The CDR3 is made up of 16 amino acids. The germline CDR1 and CDR2 sequences are SGHRS and YFSETQ. With 4 bases removed from V and 0 bases from J, the gap between germline ends came to 13 bases. CDR3 sequence reads: CASSIQGYATNEKLFF. The DNA for the CDR3 is TGCGCCAGCAGCATTCAGGGGTATGCAACTAATGAAAAACTGTTTTTT.

The chain joins TRBV9 to TRBJ1-1; D uncertain. V lost 0 bases and J 7 bases, leaving 13 bases between the germline ends. CDR3 size: 14 residues. Germline values: CDR1 SGDLS, CDR2 YYNGEE. The CDR3 region is CASSVVDEAVEAFF. The CDR3 bases are TGTGCCAGCAGCGTAGTAGACGAAGCTGTTGAAGCTTTCTTT.

With respect to this clone: This sample also contains other DNA sequences that code for the same CDR3. The chain employs TRBV5-1 and TRBJ1-3; D remains unclear. The ends were cut back, 1 base at V and 2 bases at J, with 1 base in the middle. The germline CDR1 and CDR2 sequences are SGHRS and YFSETQ. The CDR3 covers 12 residues. CDR3 protein: CASSLPGNTIYF. The CDR3 nucleotides read TGCGCCAGCAGCTTGCCTGGAAACACCATATATTTT.

The chain links TRBV30 to TRBJ1-4; 10 bases map to TRBD1. The germline V gene encodes CDR1 GTSNPN and CDR2 SVGIG (reference sequence). The V gene end was trimmed by 5 bases and the J gene end by 7 bases; junction bases not matched to a gene: 4. CDR3 size: 13 residues. The CDR3 region is CAWRRQGAEKLFF. CDR3 nucleotides: TGTGCCTGGCGACGACAGGGGGCTGAAAAACTGTTTTTT.

The V and J genes are TRBV7-9 and TRBJ2-5; D is tentatively TRBD1 or TRBD2 (5 bases each). The better agreement between TRBJ2-7 and the DNA end casts doubt on the J call. Germline CDR1 is SEHNR and CDR2 is FQNEAQ (reference sequence). CDR3 length equals 12 residues. The CDR3 DNA sequence: TGTGCCAGCAGCCCAGAGGGGTACGAGCAGTACTTC. This gives the protein CASSPEGYEQYF.

Details on this clone: At one of its ends the junction is not consistent with the germline gene, which may arise from a read error. V gene TRBV11-2 combines with J gene TRBJ2-4; tentative D call: TRBD2 (5 bases). Germline V CDR1 and CDR2: SGHAT, FQNNGV. The CDR3 covers 15 residues. For the CDR3, the DNA is TGTGCCAGCAGCTTATACGAGGGTGCCATAAACATTCAGTACTTC. It yields the protein CASSLYEGAINIQYF. Looking up the rest from reference TRBV11-2 and TRBJ2-4 gives the full variable domain: EAGVAQSPRYKIIEKRQSVAFWCNPISGHATLYWYQQILGQGPKLLIQFQNNGVVDDSQLPKDRFSAERLKGVDSTLKIQPAKLEDSAVYLCASSLYEGAINIQYFGAGTRLSVL.